The source of this TCR beta chain is a study of T cell responses to AZD1222 COVID-19 vaccine. There are 11 residues in the CDR3. Per the germline V gene, CDR1 is SEHNR and CDR2 is FQNEAQ (reference sequence). Study-wide points: Close to half of spike-specific TCRs reportedly recognize unmutated variant regions. Baseline seropositivity occurred in only six AZD1222 recipients. Donors, mostly white British, included more females; clonal diversity was possibly underestimated.

Assay: immunoSEQ multiplex PCR; the TCRdb copy retains only in-frame clones and omits some. The sample yields under 150,000 clones, roughly 90% seen once. On this clone itself: Its antigen is as yet unknown. A junction end diverges from the germline sequence, so it may reflect a read error.

The chain couples TRBV7-9 to TRBJ2-1; no reliable D call. This TCR derives from an adult who received the AZD1222 COVID-19 vaccine. The sample consisted of peripheral blood, taken 28 days after the second AZD1222 dose. CDR3 sequence (DNA): TGTGCCAGCACCTTAAAGACGGAGCAGTTCTTC. Encoded protein: CASTLKTEQFF.